Below, one T cell receptor beta chain is given with its context. Its matching antigen is unknown. These data come from a study of regulatory T cells in long-lasting Graves disease. CDR3 size: 16 residues. V lost 4 bases to trimming and J lost 5 bases; unmatched junction nucleotides: 9. Germline V CDR1 and CDR2: LGHNA, YNFKEQ. Described time point: newly diagnosed GD, antithyroid drugs for less than 3 months. The authors made the TCR library using RNA they extracted from PBMCs. In each case, Graves' disease was diagnosed per American Thyroid Association guidelines. Findings of the study overall: Patients with persistent disease showed a bias toward TRBV28, TRBJ1-2 and TRBJ2-5. Accuracy may have suffered from the small sample size.

Construction of the TCR beta libraries employed iRepertoire HTBI primers in conjunction with Arm-PCR of CDR3 regions. TCRdb re-derived calls from the multiplex PCR reads in MiXCR, one entry per CDR3 protein. The repertoire has 250,000 to 400,000 distinct CDR3 sequences, over 15% of them found once; the top ten carry less than 40%. This chain uses TRBV4-2 with TRBJ2-7; 12 bases are shared with TRBD1. The material was peripheral blood mononuclear cells (PBMCs), obtained at new diagnosis, from a patient treated with antithyroid drugs. The clonotype originates from a female donor with Graves disease. The CDR3 DNA follows: TGTGCCAGCAGCCCGAAGGACCGGGACAGGGGGCACGAGCAGTACTTC. This sequence encodes CASSPKDRDRGHEQYF.